Listed below are T cell receptor beta chains from one sample, sequenced in a study of regulatory T cells in long-lasting Graves disease. A single record per CDR3 protein comes from TCRdb applying MiXCR to the multiplex PCR reads. The table lists 530,000 or so distinct CDR3 sequences, roughly 16% of them singletons. The same data also contributed to another study, on T cells in Graves' hyperthyroidism and ophthalmopathy.

The sequencing used peripheral blood mononuclear cells (PBMCs), collected at new diagnosis, from a patient treated with antithyroid drugs. The source of these receptors is a man younger than 35 with Graves disease. Both conserved end residues are part of each CDR3. The order of the fields is J gene, clone size, D gene, V gene, CDR3 DNA, CDR3 protein. A D gene is named only where the DNA matches it firmly. Not all rows give a size; the values are once, few, many and, for expanded clones, a class.

J: TRBJ2-3
size: few
D: TRBD1
V: TRBV20-1
DNA: TGCAGTGCTAGAGCCCCCACTGACAGGGGAAGGGCAGATACGCAGTATTTT
CDR3: CSARAPTDRGRADTQYF

J: TRBJ2-7
size: many
D: -
V: TRBV4-1
DNA: TGCGCCAGCAGCCACACCCCGGGGCCCTACGGGTACGAGCAGTACTTC
CDR3: CASSHTPGPYGYEQYF

J: TRBJ2-3
size: -
D: -
V: TRBV6-2/TRBV6-3
DNA: TGTGCCAGCAGTCGATACACTAGTCTAGCAGATACGCAGTATTTT
CDR3: CASSRYTSLADTQYF

J: TRBJ2-7
size: many
D: TRBD2
V: TRBV28
DNA: TGTGCCAGCCGGGGACGGGGGGGTCCCATGGAGCAGTACTTC
CDR3: CASRGRGGPMEQYF

J: TRBJ2-1
size: few
D: -
V: TRBV11-2
DNA: TGTGCCGGCAGCCAGGCCCCACGAGGGGGTTTTGGCAATGAGCAGTTCTTC
CDR3: CAGSQAPRGGFGNEQFF

J: TRBJ2-1
size: -
D: -
V: TRBV20-1
DNA: TGCAGTGCTGGGGCCCCGGACGAGCAGTTCTTC
CDR3: CSAGAPDEQFF

J: TRBJ1-1
size: many
D: TRBD1
V: TRBV6-1
DNA: TGTGCCACGGACAGGGGGCATAACACTGAAGCTTTCTTT
CDR3: CATDRGHNTEAFF

J: TRBJ2-7
size: many
D: TRBD2
V: TRBV20-1
DNA: TGCAGTGCTAGAGATAGGAGACTAGCGGGGGCCTACGAGCAGTACTTC
CDR3: CSARDRRLAGAYEQYF

J: TRBJ1-1
size: many
D: -
V: TRBV20-1
DNA: TGCAGTGCTGAACAGGGTTGGGACACTGAAGCTTTCTTT
CDR3: CSAEQGWDTEAFF

J: TRBJ2-1
size: -
D: -
V: TRBV27
DNA: TGTGCCAGCAGTTCTCCCGGGGCGATGGGGCCCTATGAGCAGTTCTTC
CDR3: CASSSPGAMGPYEQFF

J: TRBJ2-3
size: few
D: -
V: TRBV5-6
DNA: TGTGCCAGCAGCGGGGGACTCTTGAGCACAGATACGCAGTATTTT
CDR3: CASSGGLLSTDTQYF

J: TRBJ1-1
size: many
D: -
V: TRBV28
DNA: TGTGCCAGCAGCGCACTAGGGCTCACTGAAGCTTTCTTT
CDR3: CASSALGLTEAFF

J: TRBJ1-1
size: -
D: -
V: TRBV9
DNA: TGTGTCAGCAGCGTAGATGGGAGAGGGGGCACTGAAGCTTTCTTT
CDR3: CVSSVDGRGGTEAFF

J: TRBJ2-5
size: -
D: TRBD1
V: TRBV24-1
DNA: TGTGCCACCAGTGACCCCCGGGGGACAGGGGATAGGGAGACCCAGTACTTC
CDR3: CATSDPRGTGDRETQYF

J: TRBJ2-7
size: many
D: -
V: TRBV11-1
DNA: TGTGCCAGCAGCATAACCGACAGGACCGAGCAGTACTTC
CDR3: CASSITDRTEQYF

J: TRBJ1-1
size: -
D: TRBD1
V: TRBV5-6
DNA: TGTGCCAGCATCGCCGGGACAGGGTACACTGAAGCTTTCTTT
CDR3: CASIAGTGYTEAFF

J: TRBJ2-1
size: few
D: TRBD2
V: TRBV10-3
DNA: TGTGCCATCAGTGGGACTAGCGGGACTTACAATGAGCAGTTCTTC
CDR3: CAISGTSGTYNEQFF

J: TRBJ2-2
size: many
D: -
V: TRBV29-1
DNA: TGCAGCGTTGACGGCGGGGATACCGGGGAGCTGTTTTTT
CDR3: CSVDGGDTGELFF

J: TRBJ1-1
size: -
D: -
V: TRBV7-9
DNA: TGTGCCAGCAGCTTAGATGTCCGATCCACTGAAGCTTTCTTT
CDR3: CASSLDVRSTEAFF